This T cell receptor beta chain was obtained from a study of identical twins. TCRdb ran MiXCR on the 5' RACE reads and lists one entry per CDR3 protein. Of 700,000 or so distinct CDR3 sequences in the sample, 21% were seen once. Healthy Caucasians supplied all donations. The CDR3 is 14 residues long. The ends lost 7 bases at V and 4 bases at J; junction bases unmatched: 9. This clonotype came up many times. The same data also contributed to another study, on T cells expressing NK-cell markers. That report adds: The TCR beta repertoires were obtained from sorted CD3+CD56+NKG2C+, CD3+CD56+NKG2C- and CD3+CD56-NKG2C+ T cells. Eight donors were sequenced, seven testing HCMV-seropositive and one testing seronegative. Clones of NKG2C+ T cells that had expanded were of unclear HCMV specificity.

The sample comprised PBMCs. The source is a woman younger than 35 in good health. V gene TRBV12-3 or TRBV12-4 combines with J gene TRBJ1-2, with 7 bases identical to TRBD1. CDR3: CASTSRGAGYGYTF. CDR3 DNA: TGTGCCAGCACCTCCAGGGGGGCAGGCTATGGCTACACCTTC.